The 28 T cell receptor beta chains given below trace back to one sample, sequenced in a study of a mutant IDH1 vaccine in newly diagnosed glioma. Time point here: week 35, safety follow-up. Each dose delivered 300 ug of mutant IDH1 20-mer peptide subcutaneously with imiquimod. No antigen has been identified for these receptors. Using immunoSEQ multiplex PCR, the repertoire was profiled, and TCRdb retains in-frame clones only, with some absent. This sample yields some 42,000 clones, of which 75% to 85% are seen a single time; over 4.5% belongs to the top ten. The sequences come from PBMCs, collected from a glioma patient whose treatment included an IDH1 peptide vaccine. The receptors stem from a woman aged 50 to 60 with glioma.

This clone came up once. J is TRBJ2-5 and V is TRBV30; unclear D gene. The CDR3 length is 13 residues. The V and J ends lost 2 bases and 4 bases respectively, with 11 bases between them. The germline gives CDR1 GTSNPN, CDR2 SVGIG (reference sequence). CDR3 region: CAWSFGFGETQYF. The CDR3 DNA sequence: TGTGCCTGGAGTTTCGGGTTTGGAGAGACCCAGTACTTC. The full variable domain, its missing parts supplied by reference TRBV30 and TRBJ2-5, is SQTIHQWPATLVQPVGSPLSLECTVEGTSNPNLYWYRQAAGRGLQLLFYSVGIGQISSEVPQNLSASRPQDRQFILSSKKLLLSDSGFYLCAWSFGFGETQYFGPGTRLLVL.

This clone was found a few times. The chain joins TRBV7-9 to TRBJ2-7, with D uncertain. Between the trimmed V and J ends, which lost 3 bases and 6 bases, there was a span of 9 bases. CDR3 length: 12 residues. Per the germline V gene, CDR1 is SEHNR and CDR2 is FQNEAQ (reference sequence). CDR3 region: CASSFQVAEQYF. As DNA, the CDR3 is TGTGCCAGCAGCTTTCAGGTGGCCGAGCAGTACTTC. Full variable domain (rest looked up from reference TRBV7-9 and TRBJ2-7): DTGVSQNPRHKITKRGQNVTFRCDPISEHNRLYWYRQTLGQGPEFLTYFQNEAQLEKSRLLSDRFSAERPKGSFSTLEIQRTEQGDSAMYLCASSFQVAEQYFGPGTRLTVT.

The rearrangement joins TRBV4-1 to TRBJ1-4; no reliable D call. The CDR3 loop spans 16 amino acids. Between the trimmed V and J ends, which lost 0 bases and 1 base, there was a span of 9 bases. Looked up from germline, CDR1 is MGHRA and CDR2 is YSYEKL. CDR3 region: CASSQDQVLTNEKLFF. CDR3 DNA: TGCGCCAGCAGCCAAGATCAGGTGCTAACTAATGAAAAACTGTTTTTT.

This clone was picked up one time. V is TRBV28 and J is TRBJ2-7; weak D call: TRBD2 (6 bases). Per the germline V gene, CDR1 is MDHEN and CDR2 is SYDVKM. The CDR3 consists of 13 residues. The V and J ends lost 5 bases and 7 bases respectively, with 15 bases between them. The CDR3: CASSPEGRREQYF. CDR3 bases: TGTGCCAGCAGTCCCGAGGGGAGGAGGGAGCAGTACTTC.

The chain is built from TRBV28 and TRBJ1-1, with D unresolved. Germline V gene data show CDR1 as MDHEN and CDR2 as SYDVKM. The CDR3 consists of 15 residues. V shed 3 bases and J shed 4 bases, with 15 bases lying between them. CDR3 amino acids: CASSLPSVGGTEAFF. The CDR3 DNA reads TGTGCCAGCAGTTTGCCCTCAGTGGGAGGCACTGAAGCTTTCTTT.

The CDR3 region is CASGLGHLNTGELFF. The CDR3 DNA reads TGCGCCAGCGGTTTAGGACACTTGAACACCGGGGAGCTGTTTTTT. The gene calls are TRBV4-3 and TRBJ2-2; D possibly corresponds to TRBD1 (5 bases). Germline V CDR1 and CDR2: LGHNA, YSLEER. CDR3 length equals 15 residues. V lost 8 bases, J lost 1 base, and 14 bases lay in between.

V gene TRBV2 combines with J gene TRBJ1-2; possibly TRBD1 for D (6 bases). CDR1 is SNHLY and CDR2 is FYNNEI in the germline V gene. The ends were cut back, 5 bases at V and 2 bases at J, with 15 bases in the middle. CDR3 length: 15 residues. The CDR3 DNA reads TGTGCCAGCAGTCCGGGACAACCTGGCAACTATGGCTACACCTTC. This translates into CASSPGQPGNYGYTF.

The chain is built from TRBV4-2 and TRBJ1-5, with 8 bases that match TRBD1. CDR1 and CDR2 (germline): LGHNA, YNFKEQ. The CDR3 sequence is 16 residues long. With 0 bases clipped from V and 7 bases from J, the junction kept 8 bases outside the gene matches. This CDR3 is CASSQDSQGEKQPQHF. The DNA of the CDR3 is TGTGCCAGCAGCCAAGATTCACAGGGGGAGAAACAGCCCCAGCATTTT.

The V call is TRBV6-5, the J call TRBJ1-2; no firm D call. Per germline, CDR1 MNHEY and CDR2 SVGAGI. V dropped 7 bases and J dropped 8 bases, with 17 bases sitting between them. The CDR3 consists of 13 residues. CDR3 sequence reads: CASNEGPAGGYTF. For the CDR3, the DNA is TGTGCCAGCAACGAAGGCCCTGCCGGAGGCTACACCTTC.

This clone was recorded a few times. The chain links TRBV18 to TRBJ1-1; no definite D call. Germline loops: CDR1 KGHSH, CDR2 LQKENI. Trimming left V 3 bases short and J 3 bases short, with 11 bases between. This CDR3 contains 14 residues. The CDR3 loop reads CASSPHEDYTEAFF. The CDR3 nucleotides read TGTGCCAGCTCACCCCACGAAGACTACACTGAAGCTTTCTTT.

The rearrangement joins TRBV30 to TRBJ1-2; 8 positions match TRBD1. With V trimmed by 2 bases and J by 3 bases, 2 bases remained unmatched. Germline assignment: CDR1 GTSNPN and CDR2 SVGIG (reference sequence). CDR3 length equals 13 residues. The CDR3 DNA reads as TGTGCCTGGAGTAGCAGGGGGCACTATGGCTACACCTTC. Protein product: CAWSSRGHYGYTF.

This chain uses TRBV5-4 with TRBJ2-4, with 7 bases matching TRBD2. The CDR3 is 17 amino acids. In germline, CDR1 is SGHNT, CDR2 YYREEE (reference sequence). Unmatched junction bases numbered 6, after V lost 0 bases and J lost 0 bases. The DNA for the CDR3 is TGTGCCAGCAGCTTGGCGGGGGGTACTCTAGCCAAAAACATTCAGTACTTC. Translating gives CASSLAGGTLAKNIQYF.

V gene TRBV6-1 combines with J gene TRBJ2-3; 11 nucleotides align to TRBD1. Unmatched junction bases numbered 4, after V lost 9 bases and J lost 5 bases. Per germline, CDR1 MNHNS and CDR2 SASEGT. The CDR3 extends over 13 amino acids. The CDR3 nucleotides are TGTGCCAGGGGGACAGGGGGAAGAGATACGCAGTATTTT. This gives the protein CARGTGGRDTQYF.

The chain links TRBV11-3 to TRBJ1-1, with no clear D. CDR1 SGHNT and CDR2 YENEEA come from the germline V gene. The CDR3 sequence is 16 residues long. Trimming removed 6 bases from V and 2 bases from J, with 19 bases in between. The CDR3 is CASSPPKGPVNTEAFF. DNA for the CDR3: TGTGCCAGCAGTCCTCCGAAAGGACCTGTTAACACTGAAGCTTTCTTT.

This sequence joins TRBV5-1 and TRBJ1-4; D remains unclear. The V end lost 1 base, the J end lost 0 bases, and 4 bases lay between the germline ends. Per germline, CDR1 SGHRS and CDR2 YFSETQ. This CDR3 comprises 14 residues. This chain's CDR3 is CASSLLATNEKLFF. CDR3 nucleotide sequence: TGCGCCAGCAGCTTGCTTGCAACTAATGAAAAACTGTTTTTT.

The V call is TRBV10-3, the J call TRBJ1-5; a weak D match, TRBD1 (6 bases). Germline-derived CDR1 and CDR2 are ENHRY and SYGVKD. The CDR3 spans 14 residues. The V gene lost 10 bases and the J gene lost 0 bases, with 13 bases spanning the gap. CDR3 sequence reads: CATRQDPSNQPQHF. The CDR3, as DNA: TGTGCCACCCGACAGGACCCTAGCAATCAGCCCCAGCATTTT.

The V gene is TRBV23-1, the J gene TRBJ1-5, with D possibly being TRBD1 (6 bases). TRBV23-1 is an ORF, with its function uncertain. Trimming stripped 0 bases from V and 5 bases from J, with 17 bases between. The CDR3 totals 17 residues. The chain's CDR3 is CASSQSKKQGMHQPQHF. CDR3 nucleotide sequence: TGCGCCAGCAGTCAATCGAAGAAACAGGGTATGCATCAGCCCCAGCATTTT.

The rearrangement joins TRBV12-5 to TRBJ2-7, with 10 bases identical to TRBD1. This CDR3 comprises 15 residues. CDR1 is LGHNT and CDR2 is FRNRAP in the germline V gene. The J segment lost 6 bases and the V segment lost 2 bases, leaving 7 bases of the junction unmatched. The chain's CDR3 is CASGLSYGTGVEQYF. The CDR3 DNA follows: TGTGCTAGTGGTTTGTCGTACGGGACAGGGGTCGAGCAGTACTTC. Full variable domain (missing parts from reference TRBV12-5 and TRBJ2-7): DARVTQTPRHKVTEMGQEVTMRCQPILGHNTVFWYRQTMMQGLELLAYFRNRAPLDDSGMPKDRFSAEMPDATLATLKIQPSEPRDSAVYFCASGLSYGTGVEQYFGPGTRLTVT.

This clone was picked up one time. The chain uses TRBV7-2 and TRBJ2-7; a possible D gene is TRBD2 (5 bases). Germline CDR1 reads SGHTA; CDR2 reads FQGNSA. Trimming removed 8 bases from V and 2 bases from J, with 7 bases in between. The CDR3 has 11 amino acids. The chain's CDR3 is CASARAYEQYF. DNA of the CDR3: TGTGCCAGCGCGAGGGCCTACGAGCAGTACTTC. The complete variable domain, with remaining parts taken from reference TRBV7-2 and TRBJ2-7, reads GAGVSQSPSNKVTEKGKDVELRCDPISGHTALYWYRQSLGQGLEFLIYFQGNSAPDKSGLPSDRFSAERTGGSVSTLTIQRTQQEDSAVYLCASARAYEQYFGPGTRLTVT.

This chain uses TRBV5-4 with TRBJ1-5, with unresolved D. This CDR3 spans 13 amino acids. V was clipped by 0 bases and J by 7 bases, with 8 bases between them. CDR1 and CDR2 from the germline V gene are SGHNT and YYREEE (reference sequence). In nucleotides, the CDR3 is TGTGCCAGCAGCTTGGGGGGTATGCAGCCCCAGCATTTT. It specifies CASSLGGMQPQHF.

The V gene is TRBV4-3, the J gene TRBJ2-6, with D unclear. The V and J ends lost 4 bases and 1 base respectively, with 11 bases between them. This CDR3 region has 16 residues. CDR1 is LGHNA, CDR2 YSLEER, per germline. CDR3 sequence: CASSLQRESGANVLTF. The CDR3 DNA reads as TGCGCCAGCAGCCTCCAAAGAGAATCTGGGGCCAACGTCCTGACTTTC.

The chain recombines TRBV5-1 with TRBJ1-2; D not resolved. The V gene's germline CDR1 is SGHRS and CDR2 YFSETQ. This CDR3 contains 13 residues. V was trimmed by 5 bases and J by 2 bases, leaving 10 bases between them. In DNA, the CDR3 is TGCGCCAGCAGAAAGACGGACAACTATGGCTACACCTTC. Amino acids: CASRKTDNYGYTF.

This sequence joins TRBV2 and TRBJ1-5; tentatively, D is TRBD1 (6 bases). Germline assignment: CDR1 SNHLY and CDR2 FYNNEI. The ends were cut back, 7 bases at V and 7 bases at J, with 11 bases in the middle. This CDR3 has 12 residues. The CDR3 loop reads CASKGDGQPQHF. The CDR3 region has the DNA TGTGCCAGCAAGGGGGACGGCCAGCCCCAGCATTTT.

This clone was recorded once. The chain has TRBV6-4 and TRBJ2-1, with D unclear. Trimming cost V 0 bases and J 6 bases, with 9 bases left between them. The CDR3 consists of 14 residues. CDR1 is MRHNA and CDR2 is SNTAGT in the germline V gene. CDR3 nucleotides: TGTGCCAGCAGTGACTCGAATTCCCTCAATGAGCAGTTCTTC. It codes for CASSDSNSLNEQFF.

The gene calls are TRBV6-6 and TRBJ1-5; D may be TRBD1 (5 bases). The V end lost 2 bases, the J end lost 5 bases, and 10 bases lay between the germline ends. In germline, CDR1 is MNHNY, CDR2 SVGAGI (reference sequence). The CDR3 runs to 14 residues. CDR3 coding DNA: TGTGCCAGCAGTTACCGGGACTGGGATCAGCCCCAGCATTTT. This sequence encodes CASSYRDWDQPQHF.

This clone was seen a few times. At one of its ends the junction is not consistent with the germline gene, which may arise from a read error. V and J are TRBV6-1 and TRBJ1-3, with a possible D match to TRBD1 (6 bases). Germline-derived CDR1 and CDR2 are MNHNS and SASEGT. The CDR3 totals 11 residues. The CDR3 region is CASSEAAGTHF. In DNA, the CDR3 is TGTGCCAGCAGTGAAGCAGCCGGGACACATTTT.

Points on this clone: One end of the junction fails to match germline, which may point to a read error. The rearrangement joins TRBV18 to TRBJ2-3; no firm D call. The CDR3 covers 8 residues. The germline V gene has CDR1 KGHSH and CDR2 LQKENI. The DNA of the CDR3 is TGTGCCAGCTCACCGACGTGCTTT. This codes for CASSPTCF.

The chain recombines TRBV20-1 with TRBJ2-7; no reliable D call. CDR3 length equals 11 residues. V was trimmed by 5 bases and J by 4 bases, leaving 9 bases between them. Germline-derived CDR1 and CDR2 are DFQATT and SNEGSKA (reference sequence). CDR3 loop: CSAPGPYEQYF. The CDR3 DNA follows: TGCAGTGCTCCCGGGCCTTACGAGCAGTACTTC.